A single sample gave rise to the 12 T cell receptor beta chains below, sequenced in a study of T cell repertoires in cytomegalovirus infection. TCRdb re-called the reads with MiXCR, one entry per CDR3 protein. The profile shows approximately 500,000 distinct CDR3 sequences, more than 15% of them singletons. Sequenced input: CD8+ T cells from PBMCs. The source of these receptors is a human donor in good health (CMV status not recorded). Some clones in this sample may be carry-over from other donors' samples.

This clonotype was recorded many times. This chain connects TRBV7-9 to TRBJ1-2; 8 bases match TRBD1. Per germline, CDR1 SEHNR and CDR2 FQNEAQ (reference sequence). Losses at the gene ends were 5 bases for V and 8 bases for J; bases not matched to a gene: 10. This CDR3 has 14 amino acids. CDR3 protein: CASSAPGQDLGYTF. The CDR3 bases are TGTGCCAGCAGCGCGCCGGGACAGGACCTAGGCTACACCTTC.

The genes are TRBV4-1 and TRBJ2-3, with a possible D match to TRBD2 (6 bases). The CDR3 covers 14 residues. Germline V lookup: CDR1 MGHRA, CDR2 YSYEKL. Trimming removed 3 bases from V and 6 bases from J, with 13 bases in between. CDR3: CASSHLEAGDTQYF. Here the CDR3 DNA reads TGCGCCAGCAGCCATCTTGAGGCGGGGGATACGCAGTATTTT.

This clonotype was seen at least ten times. V gene TRBV12-3 or TRBV12-4 combines with J gene TRBJ1-5; 7 bases align to TRBD1. V lost 7 bases to trimming and J lost 6 bases; unmatched junction nucleotides: 3. The CDR3 totals 12 residues. CDR3 amino acids: CASTSGGQPQHF. The CDR3 DNA follows: TGTGCCAGCACCTCAGGGGGTCAGCCCCAGCATTTT.

This clonotype occurred many times. The J gene is TRBJ1-1, the V gene TRBV11-3, with unresolved D. The germline gives CDR1 SGHNT, CDR2 YENEEA. CDR3 length equals 15 residues. Deletions cut 0 bases from V and 4 bases from J, with 12 bases between. As DNA, the CDR3 is TGTGCCAGCAGCTTAGATTCAGCCGTAGGCACTGAAGCTTTCTTT. Translation gives CASSLDSAVGTEAFF. Combining the CDR3 with reference TRBV11-3 and TRBJ1-1 gives the whole variable domain EAGVVQSPRYKIIEKKQPVAFWCNPISGHNTLYWYLQNLGQGPELLIRYENEEAVDDSQLPKDRFSAERLKGVDSTLKIQPAELGDSAVYLCASSLDSAVGTEAFFGQGTRLTVV.

This clonotype was seen many times. V usage is TRBV5-4 and J usage is TRBJ2-6; tentative D call: TRBD1 (6 bases). Per the germline V gene, CDR1 is SGHNT and CDR2 is YYREEE (reference sequence). The ends were cut back, 4 bases at V and 0 bases at J, with 23 bases in the middle. The CDR3 is made up of 20 amino acids. CDR3 region: CASSPVGAPGQTSGANVLTF. The CDR3 nucleotides are TGTGCCAGCAGCCCAGTGGGGGCCCCGGGACAAACCTCTGGGGCCAACGTCCTGACTTTC.

This clonotype was counted many times. The chain joins TRBV10-3 to TRBJ2-3; D is possibly TRBD1 (5 bases). Germline CDR1 is ENHRY and CDR2 is SYGVKD. Trimming removed 5 bases from V and 6 bases from J, with 12 bases in between. The CDR3 spans 13 residues. The CDR3 DNA reads as TGTGCCATCAGTACAGGATTGCGGGATACGCAGTATTTT. Protein: CAISTGLRDTQYF.

The sample holds many counts of this clonotype. Written as DNA, the CDR3 is TGTGCCAGCCTTCCTAGGGCAGGGGCTAACACCGGGGAGCTGTTTTTT. Protein sequence: CASLPRAGANTGELFF. The V gene is TRBV28, the J gene TRBJ2-2; D is perhaps TRBD1 (6 bases). V shed 8 bases and J shed 2 bases, with 18 bases lying between them. Germline values: CDR1 MDHEN, CDR2 SYDVKM. The CDR3 totals 16 residues.

V and J are TRBV18 and TRBJ2-7, with D possibly being TRBD1 (6 bases). Germline CDR1 is KGHSH and CDR2 is LQKENI. The CDR3 is 14 amino acids. The V gene lost 3 bases and the J gene lost 5 bases, with 14 bases spanning the gap. The CDR3 loop is CASSPVNRAHEQYF. For the CDR3, the DNA is TGTGCCAGCTCACCGGTTAACAGGGCCCACGAGCAGTACTTC.

This clonotype showed up just a few times. V and J are TRBV18 and TRBJ1-3; D uncertain. This CDR3 is 12 amino acids long. Trimming left V 0 bases short and J 5 bases short, with 2 bases between. The germline V gene encodes CDR1 KGHSH and CDR2 LQKENI. The CDR3 is CASSPPRNTIYF. The CDR3 DNA is TGTGCCAGCTCACCACCAAGAAACACCATATATTTT.

Concerning this clonotype: Given a much more abundant clone one base away, this may be a read error. The chain employs TRBV11-1 and TRBJ1-1; no firm D call. Germline V gene sequence: CDR1 SGHAT, CDR2 FQDESV (reference sequence). Trimming shortened V by 2 bases and J by 11 bases, and 18 bases separated the two germline ends. The CDR3 is made up of 14 amino acids. The DNA for the CDR3 is TGTGCCAGCAGCTTATCCCCCCGTGACATCAATGCTTTCTTT. Translated: CASSLSPRDINAFF.

Ten or more counts support this clonotype. The V gene is TRBV28, the J gene TRBJ2-7; 7 positions agree with TRBD1. CDR1 and CDR2 (germline): MDHEN, SYDVKM. This CDR3 has 13 residues. After removal of 7 bases from V and 3 bases from J, the junction contained 6 bases not matched to a gene. The CDR3 sequence: CASTLGTVYEQYF. CDR3 DNA sequence: TGTGCCAGCACCCTGGGGACAGTCTACGAGCAGTACTTC.

The CDR3 DNA reads as TGTGCCAGCAGGCACTTGGCGGACAGGGCGAACACTTACACTGAAGCTTTCTTT. Translation: CASRHLADRANTYTEAFF. The chain couples TRBV6-8 to TRBJ1-1, with TRBD1 matching over 8 bases. The germline CDR1 and CDR2 sequences are MNHGY and SAAAGT. CDR3 size: 18 residues. Trimming took 6 bases from V and 3 from J; bases not matched to a gene: 18.